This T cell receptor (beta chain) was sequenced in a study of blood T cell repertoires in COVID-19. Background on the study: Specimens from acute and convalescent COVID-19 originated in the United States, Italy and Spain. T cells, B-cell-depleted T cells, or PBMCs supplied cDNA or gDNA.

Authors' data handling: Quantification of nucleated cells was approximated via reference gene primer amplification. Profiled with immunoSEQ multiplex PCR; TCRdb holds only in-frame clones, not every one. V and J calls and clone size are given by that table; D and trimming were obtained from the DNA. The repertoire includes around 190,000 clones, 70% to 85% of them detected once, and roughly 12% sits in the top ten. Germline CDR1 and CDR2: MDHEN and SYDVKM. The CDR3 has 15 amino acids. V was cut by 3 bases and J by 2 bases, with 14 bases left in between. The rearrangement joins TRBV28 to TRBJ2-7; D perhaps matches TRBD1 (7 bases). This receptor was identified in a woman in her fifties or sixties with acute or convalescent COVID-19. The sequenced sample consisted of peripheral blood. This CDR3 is CASSLEGQPPYEQYF. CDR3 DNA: TGTGCCAGCAGTTTGGAGGGACAGCCGCCCTACGAGCAGTACTTC.